This T cell receptor (beta chain) was retrieved from a study of blood T cell repertoires in COVID-19. Overall study context: From the United States, Italy and Spain came samples of acute and convalescent COVID-19. PBMCs, B-cell-depleted T cells, or T cells provided the cDNA or gDNA that made up the material.

The length of the CDR3 is 14 residues. Looked up from germline, CDR1 is KGHSH and CDR2 is LQKENI. The germline V and J ends were trimmed by 5 bases and 0 bases, with 8 bases remaining between them. Original methodology: It was from reference gene primer amplification that nucleated cell counts were estimated. Some clones are missing from TCRdb's copy, which holds only in-frame ones; the method was immunoSEQ multiplex PCR. V, J and clone size are taken as reported in that table, and D and trimming were inferred from the DNA itself. The sample consists of under 250,000 clones, approximately 84% of them appearing once.

The rearrangement uses TRBV18 and TRBJ1-3; D call uncertain. This sequence originates from a woman aged 50 to 60 with active or convalescent COVID-19. The sequenced material came from peripheral blood. Here the CDR3 reads CASSTDNSGNTIYF. The CDR3 DNA is TGTGCCAGCTCAACCGACAACTCTGGAAACACCATATATTTT.